This paragraph covers one T cell receptor (beta chain) sequence. This clonotype was found many times. Its antigen is not yet known. No much larger clonotype is one base removed from it; base qualities were not supplied. cDNA synthesis used template-switch 5'RACE with a primer carrying a 10-nucleotide random unique molecular identifier tagging each TCR transcript. Every sequencing run yielded over 180 million TCR-beta sequences covering 15-18 subjects. The RNeasy kit was used to extract total RNA. Using the KAPA Real-time Library Amplification kit, TCR-beta VDJ regions were amplified with primers for the TCR constant region and the 5'RACE anchor. Sample indexes and Illumina adaptors were added in a first PCR, after which library yield was increased in a second PCR. After purification with Ampure beads, the TCR product of roughly 650 bp was size-selected on a 2% E-gel SizeSelection system. Before pooling, library quality was assessed on a Bioanalyzer, concentration was determined with Qubit, and library quantification was performed with the Kapa Library Quantification kit. An Illumina HiSeq 2500 sequenced the libraries paired-end 2 x 150 bp. To increase sequence diversity, roughly 24-31% phiX was spiked into each library pool. For the original study's pipeline: The UMI-based MiGEC pipeline processed quality-filtered reads and removed over 85% of raw TCR sequences during error correction. IMGT germline references were used for aligning VDJ genes, and each clonotype was defined as a unique CDR3 amino acid sequence together with its V-J genes. Clonal expansion, Shannon diversity, and CDR3 relatedness (CalcPairwiseDistances, ClusterSamples) were evaluated with VDJtools, and phylogenetic trees were built with CLCbio workbench. Expanded clones were defined as having at least 8 unique UMIs, based on coefficient-of-variation modelling across technical triplicates. TCRdb reworked the public reads: Q25 trimming with fastp, MiXCR clone assembly, productive beta chains retained. Merged by CDR3 protein, the rows form single entries marked with the most common genes and DNA. These V and J calls originate from TCRdb's pipeline instead of the authors' own analysis. Here the sample has around 70,000 distinct CDR3 sequences; approximately 5.2% occur a single time. The ten top clones hold 7.4% of the sample.

This record comes from a study of neurological immune-mediated disorders (dated by TCRdb to the late 2010s). For the wider study: Of the roughly 35 multiple sclerosis patients, some 30 had relapsing-remitting MS and 3 had secondary progressive MS. The study compared peripheral blood TCR-beta repertoires of HTLV-I-associated myelopathy (HAM/TSP) patients, multiple sclerosis patients and healthy controls using UMI-based sequencing. Alongside PBMC samples, the set of some 97 TCR-beta libraries contained longitudinal samples, technical triplicates, and paired CD4+ and CD8+ T-cell subsets that had been sorted. The cohort was made up of approximately 71 subjects, consisting of around 15 HAM/TSP patients, some 34 multiple sclerosis patients and around 20 healthy controls.

Unsorted PBMC libraries were generated from 2 million PBMCs stored in RNAlater at -80 °C until RNA extraction. The multiple sclerosis patients were enrolled in a US clinical protocol that used magnetic resonance imaging to evaluate disease progression. Peripheral blood was subjected to Ficoll-Hypaque density gradient centrifugation to isolate PBMCs, which were then cryopreserved in liquid nitrogen. Study-level results and caveats: No identical CDR3 amino acid sequences were found to be shared among expanded clones across subjects, suggesting that TCR-beta repertoires were private in all groups. Repertoires from 18 of 34 MS patients were grouped by phylogenetic analysis into a cluster of related CDR3 sequences, suggesting a possible repertoire-level signature. TCR clonal expansion was greatest in HAM/TSP patients and smallest in MS patients, who ranked below even healthy controls. No clinical or MRI features were associated with the MS cluster, and the authors said that larger cohorts are needed.

V is shortened by 1 base, J by 3 bases, and the region joining them spans 12 bases. From its cysteine to its phenylalanine, the CDR3 spans 15 amino acids. Of the read, only the CDR3 DNA is kept; its 45 bases are in frame from base 1. For CDR1 and CDR2, the germline V gene (reference sequence) lists DFQATT and SNEGSKA. Rearrangement joined TRBV20-1 to TRBJ1-4, with an unclear D gene assignment. This clonotype was sampled from a young man with multiple sclerosis. Sequenced material: PBMCs. The bases read TGCAGTGCTAGAGGGAGCCAGATTTCTAATGAAAAACTGTTTTTT. Translated, it reads CSARGSQISNEKLFF.